The 27 T cell receptor beta chains below all came from one sample that was sequenced in a study of Graves' ophthalmopathy and Graves' hyperthyroidism. Beta-chain TCR CDR3 regions were amplified from RNA transcripts. The library came from an HTBI-primed first-round RT-PCR and a second-round multiplex PCR. Using its own MiXCR run on the multiplex PCR reads, TCRdb lists one record per CDR3 protein. Here the sample spans hundreds of thousands of distinct CDR3 sequences, 40% being singletons. The sequenced sample consisted of peripheral blood. These receptors all come from an adult man with Graves' ophthalmopathy.

The chain recombines TRBV7-9 with TRBJ2-2; D possibly corresponds to TRBD2 (6 bases). The CDR3 covers 16 residues. V dropped 5 bases and J dropped 4 bases, with 17 bases sitting between them. Germline CDR1 and CDR2: SEHNR and FQNEAQ (reference sequence). The CDR3: CASSPYPGLGTGELFF. The CDR3 nucleotides are TGTGCCAGCAGCCCCTACCCGGGACTTGGCACCGGGGAGCTGTTTTTT. Together with reference TRBV7-9 and TRBJ2-2, the CDR3 gives the full variable domain: DTGVSQNPRHKITKRGQNVTFRCDPISEHNRLYWYRQTLGQGPEFLTYFQNEAQLEKSRLLSDRFSAERPKGSFSTLEIQRTEQGDSAMYLCASSPYPGLGTGELFFGEGSRLTVL.

This clonotype was seen at least ten times. The genes are TRBV2 and TRBJ2-7; 7 positions match TRBD1. This CDR3 region has 13 residues. Per germline, CDR1 SNHLY and CDR2 FYNNEI. With 4 bases clipped from V and 10 bases from J, the junction kept 10 bases outside the gene matches. This CDR3 is CASSGDSGIDQYF. The DNA for the CDR3 is TGTGCCAGCAGTGGGGACAGCGGAATTGATCAGTACTTC.

The V call is TRBV12-3 or TRBV12-4, the J call TRBJ2-5, with 9 bases lining up with TRBD1. The V gene end was trimmed by 8 bases and the J gene end by 4 bases; junction bases not matched to a gene: 8. The CDR3 runs 14 residues. CDR3 protein: CASDEGQGPETQYF. The DNA for the CDR3 is TGTGCCAGCGACGAGGGACAGGGCCCAGAGACCCAGTACTTC.

This clonotype was observed a single time. The CDR3 carries no conserved terminal phenylalanine or tryptophan, so it likely arises from a read error. Because the CDR3's place on the DNA is in doubt, the DNA is left out and the CDR3 is given as listed by TCRdb. The chain links TRBV20-1 to TRBJ1-3. Termini included, the CDR3 measures 8 amino acids. Germline V CDR1 and CDR2: DFQATT, SNEGSKA (reference sequence). The CDR3 loop is CSATLAGV.

This clonotype was observed a few times. This chain uses TRBV20-1 with TRBJ2-5; TRBD2 might be the D (5 bases). This CDR3 comprises 17 residues. Between the trimmed V and J ends, which lost 1 base and 0 bases, there was a span of 18 bases. Germline V gives CDR1 DFQATT, CDR2 SNEGSKA (reference sequence). CDR3 residues: CSARGRIRRTYQETQYF. Written as DNA, the CDR3 is TGCAGTGCTAGAGGAAGGATACGGAGGACCTACCAAGAGACCCAGTACTTC.

The genes are TRBV5-4 and TRBJ2-2; 7 positions match TRBD2. Germline V gene lookup returns CDR1 SGHNT and CDR2 YYREEE (reference sequence). The CDR3 runs 16 residues. The J segment lost 5 bases and the V segment lost 4 bases, leaving 11 bases of the junction unmatched. DNA of the CDR3: TGTGCCAGCAGCCCCCGCCTAGCGGAGCATACCGGGGAGCTGTTTTTT. This codes for CASSPRLAEHTGELFF.

This clonotype was seen repeatedly, ten times or more. Written as DNA, the CDR3 is TGTGCCAGTAGTATCAGGGGTTACTCCTACGAGCAGTACTTC. The encoded protein is CASSIRGYSYEQYF. The chain uses TRBV19 and TRBJ2-7; TRBD1 might be the D (6 bases). V was clipped by 3 bases and J by 0 bases, with 9 bases between them. Germline-derived CDR1 and CDR2 are LNHDA and SQIVND (reference sequence). CDR3 size: 14 residues.

This clonotype appeared many times. The genes are TRBV15 and TRBJ2-7; D unclear. This CDR3 is 14 amino acids long. Trimming stripped 1 base from V and 0 bases from J, with 7 bases between. From germline, CDR1 is LNHNV and CDR2 YYDKDF (reference sequence). The CDR3 region is CATSRVGGSYEQYF. For the CDR3, the DNA is TGTGCCACCAGCAGAGTTGGCGGCTCCTACGAGCAGTACTTC.

This clonotype was detected a few times. The chain uses TRBV12-3 or TRBV12-4 and TRBJ1-1, with D perhaps TRBD1 (5 bases). The V gene lost 6 bases and the J gene lost 5 bases, with 13 bases spanning the gap. The CDR3 loop spans 13 amino acids. The CDR3 coding sequence is TGTGCCAGCAGCCGGATTTGGGGGACTGAAGCTTTCTTT. It specifies CASSRIWGTEAFF.

This clonotype was picked up many times. V and J are TRBV29-1 and TRBJ1-6, with D perhaps TRBD1 (5 bases). The V gene lost 4 bases and the J gene lost 10 bases, with 5 bases spanning the gap. Germline V gene sequence: CDR1 SQVTM, CDR2 ANQGSEA. The CDR3 length is 10 residues. The CDR3 coding sequence is TGCAGCGTTGGGGGCTCACCCCTCCACTTT. Its translation: CSVGGSPLHF.

The rearrangement uses TRBV11-1 and TRBJ2-7; perhaps TRBD2 as D (5 bases). CDR3 length: 15 residues. Trimming left V 5 bases short and J 0 bases short, with 14 bases between. The germline CDR1 and CDR2 sequences are SGHAT and FQDESV (reference sequence). CDR3 protein: CASSPRRVNSYEQYF. Written as DNA, the CDR3 is TGTGCCAGCAGCCCCCGGCGGGTTAACTCCTACGAGCAGTACTTC. Complete variable domain (other parts from reference TRBV11-1 and TRBJ2-7): EAEVAQSPRYKITEKSQAVAFWCDPISGHATLYWYRQILGQGPELLVQFQDESVVDDSQLPKDRFSAERLKGVDSTLKIQPAELGDSAMYLCASSPRRVNSYEQYFGPGTRLTVT.

The chain recombines TRBV20-1 with TRBJ2-7; D ambiguous. V lost 4 bases to trimming and J lost 0 bases, with 10 bases between them. This CDR3 is 13 amino acids long. The germline CDR1 and CDR2 sequences are DFQATT and SNEGSKA (reference sequence). CDR3 loop: CSAMVEISYEQYF. The CDR3 bases are TGCAGTGCTATGGTGGAGATCTCCTACGAGCAGTACTTC.

In DNA, the CDR3 is TGTGCCAGCAGCTTGGCCGCGGTGGGGGTCCTCGGGCCTGGGGCCAACGTCCTGACTTTC. Its protein is CASSLAAVGVLGPGANVLTF. The chain carries TRBV7-9 and TRBJ2-6; D possibly uses TRBD1 or TRBD2 (5 bases each). Between the trimmed V and J ends, which lost 3 bases and 2 bases, there was a span of 23 bases. The CDR3 sequence is 20 residues long. Germline loops: CDR1 SEHNR, CDR2 FQNEAQ (reference sequence).

In this sample, this clonotype turned up a few times. This rearrangement joins TRBV20-1 to TRBJ1-2; TRBD1 matches 7 bases. Trimming removed 0 bases from V and 2 bases from J; junction bases left unmatched: 3. The CDR3 is 14 residues long. Per germline, CDR1 DFQATT and CDR2 SNEGSKA (reference sequence). The CDR3 coding sequence is TGCAGTGCTAGAGAAGGGGGCCAAAACTATGGCTACACCTTC. Protein product: CSAREGGQNYGYTF.

This clonotype has just one count. V gene TRBV2 combines with J gene TRBJ2-7, with D perhaps matching TRBD1 or TRBD2 (5 bases each). Trimming removed 6 bases at V and 0 bases at J, with 15 bases between. CDR3 length: 15 residues. Germline loops: CDR1 SNHLY, CDR2 FYNNEI. CDR3 in amino acids: CASRAIRDRSYEQYF. Written as DNA, the CDR3 is TGTGCCAGCAGAGCAATCCGGGACCGCTCCTACGAGCAGTACTTC.

J is TRBJ2-3 and V is TRBV29-1, with D possibly TRBD2 on 6 matching bases. The length of the CDR3 is 13 residues. V lost 6 bases and J 7 bases, leaving 17 bases between the germline ends. In germline, CDR1 is SQVTM, CDR2 ANQGSEA. The CDR3 sequence: CSVGGLDMHTQYF. The CDR3 DNA follows: TGCAGCGTGGGGGGACTTGACATGCATACGCAGTATTTT.

This clonotype came up a few times. The chain is built from TRBV19 and TRBJ1-2; possibly TRBD1 for D (6 bases). The length of the CDR3 is 13 residues. Germline CDR1 reads LNHDA; CDR2 reads SQIVND (reference sequence). Trimming left V 6 bases short and J 4 bases short, with 12 bases between. The CDR3 spells CASSTGPLYGYTF. CDR3 nucleotide sequence: TGTGCCAGTAGCACAGGGCCCCTCTATGGCTACACCTTC.

The V and J genes are TRBV19 and TRBJ1-5, with D tentatively TRBD1 (5 bases). The CDR3 runs 11 residues. Looked up from germline, CDR1 is LNHDA and CDR2 is SQIVND (reference sequence). Trimming pared 5 bases from V and 11 bases from J, leaving 10 bases between. This chain's CDR3 is CASSPGQTQHF. The CDR3, as DNA: TGTGCCAGTAGTCCAGGGCAGACCCAGCATTTT.

This chain connects TRBV5-6 to TRBJ2-3; D not certain. The CDR3 sequence is 11 residues long. CDR1 and CDR2 (germline): SGHDT, YYEEEE. V was shortened by 5 bases and J by 1 base, with 2 bases between the two germline ends. The DNA of the CDR3 is TGTGCCAGCAGGCGCACAGATACGCAGTATTTT. The encoded protein is CASRRTDTQYF.

This clonotype appeared many times. The chain uses TRBV10-3 and TRBJ1-6; D gene unclear. The germline CDR1 and CDR2 sequences are ENHRY and SYGVKD. This CDR3 is built from 13 residues. V was trimmed by 2 bases and J by 7 bases, leaving 6 bases between them. The CDR3 protein is CAISEIMNSPLHF. The CDR3 DNA reads as TGTGCCATCAGTGAGATCATGAATTCACCCCTCCACTTT.

The chain joins TRBV10-3 to TRBJ2-5; D remains unclear. CDR3 size: 11 residues. Germline V CDR1 and CDR2: ENHRY, SYGVKD. V gave up 6 bases and J gave up 5 bases, with 7 bases separating them. In DNA, the CDR3 is TGTGCCATCAGCGAGGAGGAGACCCAGTACTTC. This codes for CAISEEETQYF.

The chain carries TRBV29-1 and TRBJ2-5; D possibly uses TRBD1 or TRBD2 (6 bases each). Trimming removed 4 bases at V and 5 bases at J, with 11 bases between. In germline, CDR1 is SQVTM, CDR2 ANQGSEA. The CDR3 covers 12 residues. The CDR3 loop reads CSVGTGAETQYF. Written as DNA, the CDR3 is TGCAGCGTTGGTACGGGGGCCGAGACCCAGTACTTC.

As regards this clonotype: A read error may explain this, as a much larger clone is one base away. V and J are TRBV11-2 and TRBJ1-3; D call uncertain. CDR3 length: 11 amino acids. Germline V gives CDR1 SGHAT, CDR2 FQNNGV. This CDR3 is CASSPYDTINF. As DNA, the CDR3 is TGTGCCAGCAGCCCCTACGACACCATAAATTTT.

This clonotype was seen a few times. J is TRBJ2-7 and V is TRBV20-1, with D unresolved. V lost 6 bases, J lost 5 bases, and 17 bases lay in between. The CDR3 totals 13 residues. Germline V gene data show CDR1 as DFQATT and CDR2 as SNEGSKA (reference sequence). DNA for the CDR3: TGCAGTGCATCAGAGAAACCTTTGAACGAGCAGTACTTC. Translated, it gives CSASEKPLNEQYF.

V is TRBV10-3 and J is TRBJ2-5; D gene ambiguous. The germline V gene encodes CDR1 ENHRY and CDR2 SYGVKD. The CDR3 consists of 11 residues. V lost 6 bases to trimming and J lost 5 bases, with 7 bases between them. The CDR3 is CAIRPRETQYF. DNA of the CDR3: TGTGCCATCAGACCCCGGGAGACCCAGTACTTC.

On this clonotype itself: This sequence may be a read error, since a much larger clone differs from it by one base. Because the CDR3 is missing its conserved closing phenylalanine or tryptophan, this is likely a read error. This chain links TRBV7-2 with TRBJ1-1; no reliable D call. The V gene's germline CDR1 is SGHTA and CDR2 FQGNSA. V was cut by 1 base and J by 8 bases, with 11 bases left in between. This CDR3 is built from 13 residues. The CDR3 DNA reads as TGTGCCAGCAGCTTAGACCGGCAGTCGGAAGCTTTCCTT. Protein: CASSLDRQSEAFL.

The CDR3 DNA follows: TGCAGTGCTAACAGGGGGCAGGAGACCCAGTACTTC. Protein: CSANRGQETQYF. The V call is TRBV20-1, the J call TRBJ2-5, with 9 nucleotides matching TRBD1. Germline loops: CDR1 DFQATT, CDR2 SNEGSKA (reference sequence). This CDR3 has 12 amino acids. The J segment lost 5 bases and the V segment lost 4 bases, leaving 2 bases of the junction unmatched.